In its sample, the clone carrying this T cell receptor beta chain was seen a few times. The source of the sample is a study of human T cells and chemical hapten exposure. Time point here: pre-sensitization, week 0. Treatment meaning: therapeutic diphenylcyclopropenone sensitization with weekly scalp DPC. MiXCR was run by TCRdb on the RACE reads, yielding one entry per CDR3 protein. The top ten hold approximately 5.9% of the sample, which has over 35,000 distinct CDR3 sequences, more than 9% seen once. This CDR3 contains 11 residues. V dropped 0 bases and J dropped 3 bases, with 0 bases sitting between them. CDR1 is DFQATT and CDR2 is SNEGSKA in the germline V gene (reference sequence).

Source: whole blood, taken in connection with sensitization to the hapten diphenylcyclopropenone (DPC). V usage is TRBV20-1 and J usage is TRBJ1-5; the D is unclear. The TCR comes from a man aged 25-40 years with alopecia areata. Some clones in this sample may be carry-over from other donors' samples. The DNA of the CDR3 is TGCAGTGCTAGAGACAATCAGCCCCAGCATTTT. The encoded protein is CSARDNQPQHF.